This TCR beta chain was sequenced for a study of blood T cell repertoires in COVID-19. Only in-frame clones appear in the TCRdb table, and some are missing; sequencing was by immunoSEQ multiplex PCR. This sample has around 37,000 clones, with around 80% found just once. One Seattle source followed patients from active infection through their disease course. The TCR was taken from a man between 60 and 75 years old with COVID-19, enrolled during active disease. Sequencing was performed on peripheral blood.

CDR3 sequence (DNA): TGCGCCAGCACCTCCCGGACAGGGGACACCGGGGAGCTGTTTTTT. Translating gives CASTSRTGDTGELFF. V is TRBV5-1 and J is TRBJ2-2, with 9 bases matching TRBD1. The germline gives CDR1 SGHRS, CDR2 YFSETQ. The J segment lost 3 bases and the V segment lost 6 bases, leaving 6 bases of the junction unmatched. CDR3 length: 15 amino acids. The full variable domain, its missing parts supplied by reference TRBV5-1 and TRBJ2-2, is KAGVTQTPRYLIKTRGQQVTLSCSPISGHRSVSWYQQTPGQGLQFLFEYFSETQRNKGNFPGRFSGRQFSNSRSEMNVSTLELGDSALYLCASTSRTGDTGELFFGEGSRLTVL.